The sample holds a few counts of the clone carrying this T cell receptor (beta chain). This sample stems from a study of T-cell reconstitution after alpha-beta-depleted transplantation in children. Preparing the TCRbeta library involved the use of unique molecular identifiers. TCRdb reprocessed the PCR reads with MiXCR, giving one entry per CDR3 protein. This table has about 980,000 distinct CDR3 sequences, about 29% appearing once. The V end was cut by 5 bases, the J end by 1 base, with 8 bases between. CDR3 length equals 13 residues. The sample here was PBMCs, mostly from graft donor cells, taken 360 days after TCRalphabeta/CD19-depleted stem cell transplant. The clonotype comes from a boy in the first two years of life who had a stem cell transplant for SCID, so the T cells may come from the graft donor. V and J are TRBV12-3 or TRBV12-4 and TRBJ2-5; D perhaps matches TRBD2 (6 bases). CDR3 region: CASSRTTQETQYF. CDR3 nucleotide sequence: TGTGCCAGCAGTCGGACTACCCAAGAGACCCAGTACTTC.